A selection of T cell receptor beta chains follows, all from one sample in a study of blood T cell repertoires in COVID-19. Profiling relied on immunoSEQ multiplex PCR, and the TCRdb table lists in-frame clones only, not all of them. Of 150,000 to 170,000 clones listed, over 75% are singletons. The sequencing input was peripheral blood. These receptors all come from a man in his 60s with COVID-19, enrolled during active disease. Both conserved end residues are part of each CDR3. D genes are given only for firm matches. Not every row has a clone size; where given, it reads once, few, many or a size class.

V gene	J gene	clone size	D gene	CDR3 protein	CDR3 DNA
TRBV28	TRBJ2-3	-	-	CASGISDTQYF	TGTGCCAGCGGCATCTCAGATACGCAGTATTTT
TRBV24-1	TRBJ2-1	-	TRBD1	CATSDSPGTDANEQFF	TGTGCCACCAGTGATTCACCCGGGACAGACGCGAATGAGCAGTTCTTC
TRBV7-2	TRBJ2-7	few	-	CASSLRSVYEQYF	TGTGCCAGCAGCCTTAGAAGTGTCTACGAGCAGTACTTC
TRBV28	TRBJ2-5	-	-	CASSFPTPPQETQYF	TGTGCCAGCAGTTTCCCGACTCCCCCTCAAGAGACCCAGTACTTC
TRBV28	TRBJ1-2	-	-	CASSINYGYTF	TGTGCCAGCAGTATAAACTATGGCTACACCTTC
TRBV15	TRBJ2-5	-	TRBD2	CATSRERGGRETQYF	TGTGCCACCAGCAGAGAGCGGGGGGGCCGGGAGACCCAGTACTTC
TRBV4-2	TRBJ1-4	-	TRBD1	CASSPSGQNNEKLFF	TGTGCCAGCAGCCCGTCGGGACAGAATAATGAAAAACTGTTTTTT
TRBV11-2	TRBJ2-6	-	-	CASGAISTGANVLTF	TGTGCCTCTGGGGCGATCTCGACTGGGGCCAACGTCCTGACTTTC
TRBV7-9	TRBJ1-2	-	TRBD1	CASSLMALAGGDGYTF	TGTGCCAGCAGCTTAATGGCTTTGGCAGGGGGAGATGGCTACACCTTC
TRBV28	TRBJ1-4	-	TRBD1	CASSMPLGQGHEKLFF	TGTGCCAGCAGTATGCCGTTGGGACAGGGGCATGAAAAACTGTTTTTT
TRBV10-1	TRBJ1-2	-	-	CASSEIRTNDSYGYTF	TGCGCCAGCAGTGAGATCCGGACTAACGATTCATATGGCTACACCTTC
TRBV28	TRBJ1-2	-	-	CASSLGHFYGYTF	TGTGCCAGCAGTCTGGGACATTTCTATGGCTACACCTTC
TRBV29-1	TRBJ1-2	-	TRBD1	CSVTGTGGFGYTF	TGCAGCGTGACAGGGACAGGGGGCTTTGGCTACACCTTC
TRBV18	TRBJ2-7	-	-	CASSPPLAGFSSYEQYF	TGTGCCAGCTCACCACCGTTAGCAGGGTTTTCCTCCTACGAGCAGTACTTC
TRBV4-1	TRBJ2-1	once	TRBD2	CASSQDLRGSSYNEQFF	TGCGCCAGCAGCCAAGATTTGCGGGGGAGCTCCTACAATGAGCAGTTCTTC
TRBV25-1	TRBJ1-6	-	TRBD1	CASGGLTGESPLHF	TGTGCCAGCGGCGGACTGACAGGGGAATCACCCCTCCACTTT
TRBV7-9	TRBJ1-1	-	TRBD1	CASSADRVRAFF	TGTGCCAGCAGCGCGGACAGGGTTCGGGCTTTCTTT
TRBV6-1	TRBJ2-3	-	-	CASSEKQGRSTDTQYF	TGTGCCAGCAGTGAAAAACAGGGTAGGAGTACAGATACGCAGTATTTT
TRBV11-3	TRBJ2-1	-	TRBD2	CASSLETSGRDEQFF	TGTGCCAGCAGCTTAGAGACTAGCGGGAGAGATGAGCAGTTCTTC
TRBV6-2/TRBV6-3	TRBJ1-1	-	TRBD1	CASSRGQGVPTEAFF	TGTGCCAGCAGCCGCGGACAGGGGGTCCCCACTGAAGCTTTCTTT
TRBV5-6	TRBJ2-4	-	TRBD1	CASSLWGQGAAKNIQYF	TGTGCCAGCAGCTTGTGGGGACAGGGGGCAGCCAAAAACATTCAGTACTTC
TRBV5-5	TRBJ1-2	-	-	CASSPDQGGYGYTF	TGTGCCAGCAGCCCCGACCAGGGTGGCTATGGCTACACCTTC
TRBV9	TRBJ1-3	-	TRBD1	CASSGLDRGSSGNTIYF	TGTGCCAGCAGCGGGCTAGACAGGGGTAGCTCTGGAAACACCATATATTTT
TRBV19	TRBJ1-2	-	-	CASSILATGPNRANYGYTF	TGTGCCAGTAGTATCCTCGCGACAGGACCTAACCGAGCTAACTATGGCTACACCTTC
TRBV4-2	TRBJ1-1	-	TRBD1	CASSQVGTVRAEAFF	TGTGCCAGCAGCCAAGTTGGGACAGTAAGGGCTGAAGCTTTCTTT
TRBV19	TRBJ1-1	-	-	CASSIDQRRASLNTEAFF	TGTGCCAGTAGTATAGATCAACGGAGGGCCAGCTTGAACACTGAAGCTTTCTTT
TRBV2	TRBJ1-2	once	-	CASRGGAGQYDGYGYTF	TGTGCCAGCAGGGGGGGGGCCGGGCAATACGACGGCTATGGCTACACCTTC
TRBV11-2	TRBJ2-7	-	-	CASSVDRFSYEQYF	TGTGCCAGCAGCGTCGACAGGTTCTCCTACGAGCAGTACTTC
TRBV6-5	TRBJ1-2	-	TRBD1	CASSPRGDRDGYTF	TGTGCCAGCAGTCCTAGGGGGGACAGGGATGGCTACACCTTC
TRBV19	TRBJ1-2	-	-	CASSTSRGRRPGNGYTF	TGTGCCAGTAGTACCTCCAGAGGGAGGAGGCCAGGGAACGGCTACACCTTC
TRBV6-6	TRBJ1-5	-	-	CASREGGYSNQPQHF	TGTGCCAGCAGGGAGGGGGGGTATAGCAATCAGCCCCAGCATTTT
TRBV12-3/TRBV12-4	TRBJ2-1	-	-	CASNTRNEQFF	TGTGCCAGCAATACGAGAAATGAGCAGTTCTTC
TRBV19	TRBJ1-3	-	-	CASSTSYTGSGNTIYF	TGTGCCAGTAGTACTTCGTATACAGGGTCTGGAAACACCATATATTTT